The TCR beta chain under discussion was sequenced for a study of T cell changes during pregnancy in multiple sclerosis. CDR1 SGHRS and CDR2 YFSETQ come from the germline V gene. The CDR3 runs 15 residues. Trimming pared 5 bases from V and 0 bases from J, leaving 14 bases between. Repertoires were generated with immunoSEQ multiplex PCR, while TCRdb's copy carries only in-frame clones and drops some. This sample has about 36,000 clones, with roughly 91% found just once. The chain employs TRBV5-1 and TRBJ1-1; no reliable D call. Sequences were derived from CD4+ T cells from peripheral blood mononuclear cells, sampled in the first trimester of pregnancy. The receptor was isolated from a female donor with multiple sclerosis, enrolled in a pregnancy study. In nucleotides, the CDR3 is TGCGCCAGCAGAGGGAACACCGGGGTGAACACTGAAGCTTTCTTT. This sequence encodes CASRGNTGVNTEAFF.